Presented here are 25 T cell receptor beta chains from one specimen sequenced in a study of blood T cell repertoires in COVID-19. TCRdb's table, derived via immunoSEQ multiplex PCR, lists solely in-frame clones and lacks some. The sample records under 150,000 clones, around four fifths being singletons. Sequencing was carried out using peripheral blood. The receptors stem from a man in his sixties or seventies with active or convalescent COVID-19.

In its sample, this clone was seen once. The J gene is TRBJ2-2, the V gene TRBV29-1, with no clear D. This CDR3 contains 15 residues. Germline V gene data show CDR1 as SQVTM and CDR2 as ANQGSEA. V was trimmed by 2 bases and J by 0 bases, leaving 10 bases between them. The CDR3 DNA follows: TGCAGCGTTGAACCTCTACAGTCGAACACCGGGGAGCTGTTTTTT. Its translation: CSVEPLQSNTGELFF.

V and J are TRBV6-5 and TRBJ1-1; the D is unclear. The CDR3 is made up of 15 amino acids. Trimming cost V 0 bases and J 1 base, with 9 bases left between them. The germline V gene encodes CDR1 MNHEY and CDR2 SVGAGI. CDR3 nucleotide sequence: TGTGCCAGCAGTTACTCGATATCGGGGAACACTGAAGCTTTCTTT. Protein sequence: CASSYSISGNTEAFF.

CDR3 DNA sequence: TGTGCCAGCAGTGATCCCGGCGGATTGCCCCCGGGTAATGAGCAGTTCTTC. This encodes CASSDPGGLPPGNEQFF. The chain recombines TRBV2 with TRBJ2-1; D remains ambiguous. Trimming removed 3 bases from V and 7 bases from J, with 22 bases in between. Looked up from germline, CDR1 is SNHLY and CDR2 is FYNNEI. The CDR3 is 17 residues long.

CDR3 in DNA: TGTGCCAGCAGCTTAGATTCGGGACTAGCGGGAGTAAGAGAGCAGTACTTC. As protein: CASSLDSGLAGVREQYF. This chain uses TRBV7-2 with TRBJ2-7; the match to TRBD2 covers 14 bases. The CDR3 is made up of 17 amino acids. Germline V gene data show CDR1 as SGHTA and CDR2 as FQGNSA. The junction had 9 bases not matched to a gene; V was cut back by 1 base and J by 7 bases. Drawing the rest from reference TRBV7-2 and TRBJ2-7, the complete variable domain is GAGVSQSPSNKVTEKGKDVELRCDPISGHTALYWYRQSLGQGLEFLIYFQGNSAPDKSGLPSDRFSAERTGGSVSTLTIQRTQQEDSAVYLCASSLDSGLAGVREQYFGPGTRLTVT.

CDR3 DNA sequence: TGTGCCAGCAGTTACCGATCTAGAGACTACGAGCAGTACTTC. It is translated as CASSYRSRDYEQYF. V and J are TRBV6-5 and TRBJ2-7; D is uncertain. There are 14 residues in the CDR3. Trimming removed 2 bases from V and 3 bases from J, with 11 bases in between. Germline V gene lookup returns CDR1 MNHEY and CDR2 SVGAGI.

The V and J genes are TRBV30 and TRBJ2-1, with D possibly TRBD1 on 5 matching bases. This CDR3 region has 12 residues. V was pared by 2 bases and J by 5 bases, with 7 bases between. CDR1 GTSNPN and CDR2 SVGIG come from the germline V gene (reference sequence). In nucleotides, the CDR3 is TGTGCCTGGAGTTACAGGAACAATGAGCAGTTCTTC. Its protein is CAWSYRNNEQFF.

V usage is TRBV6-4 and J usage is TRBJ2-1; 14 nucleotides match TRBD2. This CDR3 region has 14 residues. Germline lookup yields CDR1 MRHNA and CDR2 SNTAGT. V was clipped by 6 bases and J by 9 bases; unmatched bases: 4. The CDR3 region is CASSGLAGGSEQFF. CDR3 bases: TGTGCCAGCAGCGGACTAGCGGGGGGCAGTGAGCAGTTCTTC.

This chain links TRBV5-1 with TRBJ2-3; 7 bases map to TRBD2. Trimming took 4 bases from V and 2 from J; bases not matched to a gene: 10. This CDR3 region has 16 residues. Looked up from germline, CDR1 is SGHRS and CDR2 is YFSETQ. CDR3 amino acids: CASSHRLAPLTDTQYF. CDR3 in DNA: TGCGCCAGCAGCCATAGACTAGCCCCCCTCACAGATACGCAGTATTTT.

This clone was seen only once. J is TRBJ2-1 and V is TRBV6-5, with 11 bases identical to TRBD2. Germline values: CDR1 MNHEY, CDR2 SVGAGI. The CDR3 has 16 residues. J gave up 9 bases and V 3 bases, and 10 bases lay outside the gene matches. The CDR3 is CASSYHVLAGDGEQFF. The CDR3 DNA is TGTGCCAGCAGTTATCACGTACTAGCGGGAGACGGTGAGCAGTTCTTC.

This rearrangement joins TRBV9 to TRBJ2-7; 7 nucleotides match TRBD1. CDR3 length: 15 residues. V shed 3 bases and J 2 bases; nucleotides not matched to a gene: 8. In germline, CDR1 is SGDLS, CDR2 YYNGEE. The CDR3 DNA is TGTGCCAGCAGCGCGTCGACAGGGTTGCCCTACGAGCAGTACTTC. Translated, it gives CASSASTGLPYEQYF. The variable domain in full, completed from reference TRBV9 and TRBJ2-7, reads DSGVTQTPKHLITATGQRVTLRCSPRSGDLSVYWYQQSLDQGLQFLIQYYNGEERAKGNILERFSAQQFPDLHSELNLSSLELGDSALYFCASSASTGLPYEQYFGPGTRLTVT.

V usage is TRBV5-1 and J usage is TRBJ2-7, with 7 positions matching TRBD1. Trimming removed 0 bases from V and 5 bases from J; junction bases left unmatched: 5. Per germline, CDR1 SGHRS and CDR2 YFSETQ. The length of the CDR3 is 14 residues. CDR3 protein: CASSLVQGFHEQYF. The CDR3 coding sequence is TGCGCCAGCAGCTTGGTACAGGGGTTCCACGAGCAGTACTTC.

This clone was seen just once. Written as DNA, the CDR3 is TGTGCCAGCAGTTACCGGGGCAATCAGCCCCAGCATTTT. Translated, it gives CASSYRGNQPQHF. The chain links TRBV6-6 to TRBJ1-5; no clear D. V was pared by 2 bases and J by 2 bases, with 4 bases between. Germline V gene lookup returns CDR1 MNHNY and CDR2 SVGAGI (reference sequence). The CDR3 loop spans 13 amino acids.

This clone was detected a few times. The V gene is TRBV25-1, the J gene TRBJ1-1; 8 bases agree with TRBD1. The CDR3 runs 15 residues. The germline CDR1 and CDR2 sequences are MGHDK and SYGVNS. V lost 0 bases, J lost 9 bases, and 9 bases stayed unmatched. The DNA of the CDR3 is TGTGCCAGCAGTGAATATTTCGGGACAGGTGAAAAAGCTTTCTTT. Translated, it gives CASSEYFGTGEKAFF. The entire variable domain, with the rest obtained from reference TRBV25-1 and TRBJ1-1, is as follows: EADIYQTPRYLVIGTGKKITLECSQTMGHDKMYWYQQDPGMELHLIHYSYGVNSTEKGDLSSESTVSRIRTEHFPLTLESARPSHTSQYLCASSEYFGTGEKAFFGQGTRLTVV.

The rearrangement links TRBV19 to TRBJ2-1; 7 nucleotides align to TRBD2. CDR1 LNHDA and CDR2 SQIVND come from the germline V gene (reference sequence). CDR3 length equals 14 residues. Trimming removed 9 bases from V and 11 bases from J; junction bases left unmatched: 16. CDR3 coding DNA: TGTGCCAGCCGGGCTTCTTCGGCGCGGGAGAAGCAGTTCTTC. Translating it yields CASRASSAREKQFF.

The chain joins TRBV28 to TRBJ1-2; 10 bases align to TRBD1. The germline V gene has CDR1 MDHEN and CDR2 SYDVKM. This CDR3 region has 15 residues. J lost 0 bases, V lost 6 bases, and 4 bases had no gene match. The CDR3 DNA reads TGTGCCAGCAGCCGGGACAGGGGAGCTAACTATGGCTACACCTTC. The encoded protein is CASSRDRGANYGYTF.

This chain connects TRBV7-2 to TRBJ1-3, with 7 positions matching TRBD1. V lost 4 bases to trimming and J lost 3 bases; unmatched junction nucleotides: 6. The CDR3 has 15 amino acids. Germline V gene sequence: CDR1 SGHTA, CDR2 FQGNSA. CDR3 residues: CASSSFTGVGNTIYF. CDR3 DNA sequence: TGTGCCAGCAGCTCCTTCACAGGGGTTGGAAACACCATATATTTT.

The CDR3 DNA follows: TGTGCTAGTGGACCGCAGGGAGGAGAGGGTGAAGCTTTCTTT. This encodes CASGPQGGEGEAFF. The J gene is TRBJ1-1, the V gene TRBV12-5; tentatively, D is TRBD1 (5 bases). The CDR3 loop spans 14 amino acids. Germline CDR1 and CDR2: LGHNT and FRNRAP. V lost 6 bases and J lost 7, with 18 bases in between. Drawing the rest from reference TRBV12-5 and TRBJ1-1, the complete variable domain is DARVTQTPRHKVTEMGQEVTMRCQPILGHNTVFWYRQTMMQGLELLAYFRNRAPLDDSGMPKDRFSAEMPDATLATLKIQPSEPRDSAVYFCASGPQGGEGEAFFGQGTRLTVV.

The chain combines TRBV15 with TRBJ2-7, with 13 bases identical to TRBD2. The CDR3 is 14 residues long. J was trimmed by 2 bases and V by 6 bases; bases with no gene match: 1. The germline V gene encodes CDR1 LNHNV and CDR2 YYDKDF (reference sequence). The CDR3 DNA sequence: TGTGCCACCAGACTAGCGGGAGGGACCTACGAGCAGTACTTC. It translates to CATRLAGGTYEQYF.

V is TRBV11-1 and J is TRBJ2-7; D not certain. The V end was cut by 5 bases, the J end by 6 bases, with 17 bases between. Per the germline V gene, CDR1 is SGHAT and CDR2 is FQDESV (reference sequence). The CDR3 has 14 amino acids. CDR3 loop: CASSPWFDSGEQYF. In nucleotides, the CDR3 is TGTGCCAGCAGCCCCTGGTTTGATTCCGGCGAGCAGTACTTC.

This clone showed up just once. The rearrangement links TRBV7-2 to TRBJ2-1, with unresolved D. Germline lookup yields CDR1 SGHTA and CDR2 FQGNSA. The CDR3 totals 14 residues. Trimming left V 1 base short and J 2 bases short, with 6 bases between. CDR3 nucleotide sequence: TGTGCCAGCAGCTTAGTTCTCCCCTACAATGAGCAGTTCTTC. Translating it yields CASSLVLPYNEQFF.

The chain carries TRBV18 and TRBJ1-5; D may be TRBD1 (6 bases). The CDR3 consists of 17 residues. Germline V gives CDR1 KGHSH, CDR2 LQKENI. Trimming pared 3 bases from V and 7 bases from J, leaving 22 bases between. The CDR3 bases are TGTGCCAGCTCACCGACAGCGGGGACGGGGGCGGAGCAGCCCCAGCATTTT. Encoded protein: CASSPTAGTGAEQPQHF.

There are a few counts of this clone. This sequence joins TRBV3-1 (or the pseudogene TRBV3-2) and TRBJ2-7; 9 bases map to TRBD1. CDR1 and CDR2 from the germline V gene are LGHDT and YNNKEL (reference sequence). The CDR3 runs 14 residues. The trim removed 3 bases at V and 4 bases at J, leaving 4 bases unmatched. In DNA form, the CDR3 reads TGTGCCAGCAGCCATCGGACAGGGGAGTACGAGCAGTACTTC. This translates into CASSHRTGEYEQYF.

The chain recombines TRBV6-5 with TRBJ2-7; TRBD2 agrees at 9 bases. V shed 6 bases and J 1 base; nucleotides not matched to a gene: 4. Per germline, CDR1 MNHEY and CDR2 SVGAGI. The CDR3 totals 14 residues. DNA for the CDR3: TGTGCCAGCAGCACAACTAGCGGGTCCTACGAGCAGTACTTC. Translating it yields CASSTTSGSYEQYF.

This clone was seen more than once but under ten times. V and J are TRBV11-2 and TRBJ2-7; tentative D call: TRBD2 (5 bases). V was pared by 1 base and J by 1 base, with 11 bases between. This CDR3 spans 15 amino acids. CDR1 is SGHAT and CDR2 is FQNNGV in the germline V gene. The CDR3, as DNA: TGTGCCAGCAGCTTAGGTGGGCTAGCTTCCTACGAGCAGTACTTC. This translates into CASSLGGLASYEQYF. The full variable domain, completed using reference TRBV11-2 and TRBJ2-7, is EAGVAQSPRYKIIEKRQSVAFWCNPISGHATLYWYQQILGQGPKLLIQFQNNGVVDDSQLPKDRFSAERLKGVDSTLKIQPAKLEDSAVYLCASSLGGLASYEQYFGPGTRLTVT.

The DNA of the CDR3 is TGTGCCAGCGGGACGAGACAGGGCAACTATGGCTACACCTTC. It encodes CASGTRQGNYGYTF. The J gene is TRBJ1-2, the V gene TRBV6-5, with 7 bases identical to TRBD1. CDR1 and CDR2 (germline): MNHEY, SVGAGI. This CDR3 has 14 residues. With 8 bases clipped from V and 2 bases from J, the junction kept 8 bases outside the gene matches.